This T cell receptor (beta chain) was retrieved from a study of T cells in Graves' hyperthyroidism and ophthalmopathy. Study summary: Blood from the periphery was taken at initial diagnosis, before any treatment. Notes on the study in general: Stable hyperthyroidism was told apart from ophthalmopathy by a model built on 13 V-J features.

This clonotype was picked up a small number of times. The antigen is not known. The investigators amplified TCR beta CDR3 regions from RNA transcripts. HTBI primers were the set used in a first-round RT-PCR of the TCR CDR3. MiXCR was run by TCRdb on the multiplex PCR reads, yielding one entry per CDR3 protein. Seen here are 730,000 or so distinct CDR3 sequences, 18% observed once, and the top ten hold about a sixth. Sequencing used blood. This clonotype originated in a woman aged 45-60 years with Graves' hyperthyroidism that later progressed to Graves' ophthalmopathy.

The CDR3 protein is CASSRTRGSFGELFF. The DNA for the CDR3 is TGTGCCAGCAGCCGGACACGGGGGAGCTTCGGGGAGCTGTTTTTT. The J gene is TRBJ2-2, the V gene TRBV6-1; D may be TRBD2 (6 bases). V lost 6 bases to trimming and J lost 7 bases, with 18 bases between them. This CDR3 region has 15 residues. Germline V gene sequence: CDR1 MNHNS, CDR2 SASEGT.